This TCR beta chain emerged from a study of blood T cell repertoires in COVID-19. Overall study: Acute and convalescent COVID-19 samples came from the United States, Italy and Spain. The cDNA or gDNA used as material had been derived from T cells, B-cell-depleted T cells, or PBMCs.

Enrolled through a virtual design, the participants were between roughly 18 and 90 years of age and came from about two dozen US areas. Original processing notes: Reference gene primer amplification yielded estimated nucleated cell counts. Measured with immunoSEQ multiplex PCR; TCRdb has only the in-frame clones, and not every one. V, J and clone size reflect that table, while D and trimming were determined from the DNA. The table shows about 240,000 clones, with 86% occurring only once. V shed 0 bases and J shed 6 bases, with 10 bases lying between them. Looked up from germline, CDR1 is SGDLS and CDR2 is YYNGEE. There are 15 residues in the CDR3.

This TCR was recovered from a woman aged 35 to 49 with acute COVID-19. The rearrangement links TRBV9 to TRBJ1-6; no definite D call. Sample: PBMCs or T cells enriched from blood (not recorded which). The CDR3 DNA is TGTGCCAGCAGCGTAGACAATAGGAGTAATTCACCCCTCCACTTT. This translates into CASSVDNRSNSPLHF.